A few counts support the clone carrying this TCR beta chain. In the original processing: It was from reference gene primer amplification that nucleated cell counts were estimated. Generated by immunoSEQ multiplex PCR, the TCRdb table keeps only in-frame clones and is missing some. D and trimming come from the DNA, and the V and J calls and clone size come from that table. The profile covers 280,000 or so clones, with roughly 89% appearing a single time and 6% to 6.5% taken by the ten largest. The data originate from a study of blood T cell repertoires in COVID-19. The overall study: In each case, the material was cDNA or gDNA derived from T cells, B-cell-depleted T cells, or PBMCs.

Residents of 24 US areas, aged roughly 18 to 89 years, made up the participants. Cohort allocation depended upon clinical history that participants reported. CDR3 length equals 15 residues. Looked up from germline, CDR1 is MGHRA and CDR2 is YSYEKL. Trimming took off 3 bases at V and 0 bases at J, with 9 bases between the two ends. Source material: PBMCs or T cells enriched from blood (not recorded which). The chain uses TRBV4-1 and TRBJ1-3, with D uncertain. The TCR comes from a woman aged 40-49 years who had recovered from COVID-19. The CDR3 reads CASSHPLFSGNTIYF. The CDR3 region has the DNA TGCGCCAGCAGCCACCCCTTATTCTCTGGAAACACCATATATTTT.